Given below is one T cell receptor beta chain in context. Its target is unknown. Its ends do not fully match the called genes, so a read error is possible. The data originate from a study of cytomegalovirus exposure and HLA in healthy donors. Study-level information: Previous work identified 120 million or so unique TCR beta sequences from around 200 million T cells. Study observations and caveats: Later on, a genetic analysis was performed. It linked a missense variant in DCLRE1C with V- and J-gene trimming of TCR beta.

PCR involved 60 Vbeta and 13 Jbeta primers. Sequencing was performed with immunoSEQ multiplex PCR; in TCRdb, only in-frame clones are kept and a portion is missing. The profile covers under 110,000 clones, with under 85% appearing a single time and around 4.1% taken by the ten largest. The TCR originated in a man in his forties or fifties in good health and CMV-seronegative. The sequenced sample consisted of PBMCs.

In DNA, the CDR3 is TGTTCCAGCAGCTTCTCCCAGGGATCACACACCATATATTTT. Translation gives CSSSFSQGSHTIYF. The V call is TRBV7-9, the J call TRBJ1-3; possibly TRBD1 for D (5 bases). The germline V gene has CDR1 SEHNR and CDR2 FQNEAQ (reference sequence). The CDR3 runs to 14 residues.